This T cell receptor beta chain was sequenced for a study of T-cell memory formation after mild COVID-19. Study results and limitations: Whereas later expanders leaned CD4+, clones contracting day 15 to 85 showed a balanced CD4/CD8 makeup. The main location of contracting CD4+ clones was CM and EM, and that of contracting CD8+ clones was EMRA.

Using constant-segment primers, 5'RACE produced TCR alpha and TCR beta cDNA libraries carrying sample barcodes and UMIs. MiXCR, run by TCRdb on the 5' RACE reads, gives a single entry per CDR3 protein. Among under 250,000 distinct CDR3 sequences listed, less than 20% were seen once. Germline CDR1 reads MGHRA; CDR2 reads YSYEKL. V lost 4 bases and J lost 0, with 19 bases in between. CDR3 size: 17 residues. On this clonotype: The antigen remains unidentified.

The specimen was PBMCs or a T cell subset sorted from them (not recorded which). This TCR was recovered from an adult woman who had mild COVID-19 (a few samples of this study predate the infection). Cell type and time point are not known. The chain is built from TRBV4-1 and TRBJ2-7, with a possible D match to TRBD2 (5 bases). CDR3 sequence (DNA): TGCGCCAGCAGCCGGCGGGTGGCAGGCGAAAGCTCCTACGAGCAGTACTTC. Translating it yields CASSRRVAGESSYEQYF.